A selection of T cell receptor beta chains follows, all from one sample in a study of regulatory T cells in long-lasting Graves disease. One entry per CDR3 protein results from TCRdb running MiXCR on the multiplex PCR reads. The sample records approximately 350,000 distinct CDR3 sequences, about 11% being singletons. The sample was also linked to a second study, of T cells in Graves' hyperthyroidism and ophthalmopathy.

Sample: peripheral blood mononuclear cells (PBMCs), taken at new diagnosis, from a patient treated with antithyroid drugs. The receptors originated from a woman aged 18-29 years with Graves disease. Each CDR3 is given with its conserved first and last residue. D genes are given only for firm matches. Rows give clone size only sometimes, using once, few, many, or a class for an expanded clone.

D gene: -
J gene: TRBJ2-3
V gene: TRBV7-9
clone size: many
CDR3 DNA: TGTGCCAGCAGTACCCCGGGCCCTCAGGCGGATACGCAGTATTTT
CDR3 protein: CASSTPGPQADTQYF

D gene: -
J gene: TRBJ1-1
V gene: TRBV28
clone size: many
CDR3 DNA: TGTGCCGTCGGGAGGGCCGGGGACACTGAAGCTTTCTTT
CDR3 protein: CAVGRAGDTEAFF

D gene: -
J gene: TRBJ2-1
V gene: TRBV24-1
clone size: many
CDR3 DNA: TGTGCCACCAGTGGGATGGACTATTCCTACAATGAGCAGTTCTTC
CDR3 protein: CATSGMDYSYNEQFF

D gene: -
J gene: TRBJ2-7
V gene: TRBV18
clone size: many
CDR3 DNA: TGTGCCAGCTCACGCTCCGGGACCACCCCCGAGCAGTACTTC
CDR3 protein: CASSRSGTTPEQYF

D gene: TRBD2
J gene: TRBJ2-5
V gene: TRBV27
clone size: many
CDR3 DNA: TGTGCCAGCAGTCTTAGCGGGGGTAATTTGGAGACCCAGTACTTC
CDR3 protein: CASSLSGGNLETQYF

D gene: TRBD1
J gene: TRBJ2-1
V gene: TRBV29-1
clone size: many
CDR3 DNA: TGCAGCGTTGAATGGCAGGGGGCGCGTGATAGCAATGAGCAGTTCTTC
CDR3 protein: CSVEWQGARDSNEQFF

D gene: -
J gene: TRBJ2-1
V gene: TRBV14
clone size: -
CDR3 DNA: TGTGCCAGCAGCCGAGGACCCAATGAGCAGTTCTTC
CDR3 protein: CASSRGPNEQFF

D gene: -
J gene: TRBJ1-1
V gene: TRBV18
clone size: many
CDR3 DNA: TGTGCCAGCTCACCACCCAGGGTTAGCACTGAAGCTTTCTTT
CDR3 protein: CASSPPRVSTEAFF

D gene: -
J gene: TRBJ2-6
V gene: TRBV7-9
clone size: many
CDR3 DNA: TGTGCCAGCAGCTTAGTTCGGAGATCTGGGGCCAACGTCCTGACTTTC
CDR3 protein: CASSLVRRSGANVLTF

D gene: TRBD2
J gene: TRBJ2-1
V gene: TRBV29-1
clone size: -
CDR3 DNA: TGCAGCGTTGCCGGACTAGCGGGAACACCACCCTCCTACAATGAGCAGTTCTTC
CDR3 protein: CSVAGLAGTPPSYNEQFF

D gene: TRBD2
J gene: TRBJ2-3
V gene: TRBV7-2
clone size: -
CDR3 DNA: TGTGCCAGCAGCTTACCCGGGACTAGCTATAGCACAGATACGCAGTATTTT
CDR3 protein: CASSLPGTSYSTDTQYF

D gene: -
J gene: TRBJ2-2
V gene: TRBV11-2
clone size: many
CDR3 DNA: TGTGCCAGCAGCTTAACCCCAACCCCTGGCACCGGGGAGCTGTTTTTT
CDR3 protein: CASSLTPTPGTGELFF

D gene: -
J gene: TRBJ2-1
V gene: TRBV3-1
clone size: many
CDR3 DNA: TGTGCCAGCAGCCAAGATCGGGAGACAATGGTGCAGTTCTTC
CDR3 protein: CASSQDRETMVQFF

D gene: -
J gene: TRBJ2-3
V gene: TRBV5-1
clone size: few
CDR3 DNA: TGCGCCAGCAAGCTAGAAGGCACAGATACGCAGTATTTT
CDR3 protein: CASKLEGTDTQYF